The T cell receptor (beta chain) described here comes from a study of spatial heterogeneity in lung cancer. As for the study in general: Consistent detection of more beta-chain than alpha-chain sequences was observed. Regarding the study as a whole: Follow-up blood showed ubiquitous expanded tumor TCRs less than blood at resection did.

J was trimmed by 4 bases and V by 4 bases; bases with no gene match: 6. This CDR3 is built from 14 residues. The germline CDR1 and CDR2 sequences are MGHRA and YSYEKL. The presence of a unique molecular identifier marked each TCR cDNA molecule. TCRdb ran MiXCR on the 5' RACE reads and lists one entry per CDR3 protein. The sample has approximately 38,000 distinct CDR3 sequences; 4.5% to 6% are singletons. Documented time point: sample taken at primary tumor resection. Extraction of whole RNA from tumor, nontumor lung or frozen PBMC preceded unsorted sequencing. The donor population consisted of some 70 patients with untreated, early-stage non-small cell lung cancer. The table lists this clonotype with many counts. What it binds is not known.

The chain couples TRBV4-1 to TRBJ1-2, with 7 bases identical to TRBD1. Sequencing used PBMCs, obtained at surgery. This sequence was found in a male donor with early-stage non-small cell lung cancer. The CDR3 nucleotides are TGCGCCAGCAGCCCGATCGGGACAGCCTATGGCTACACCTTC. Translated: CASSPIGTAYGYTF.